Listed here are 7 T cell receptor beta chains from one sample, sequenced in a study of regulatory T cells in long-lasting Graves disease. Time point specified: persistent/refractory GD, antithyroid drugs over 5 years with positive TRAb. PBMCs were the source of the RNA used for TCR sequencing. Combining iRepertoire HTBI primers with Arm-PCR of CDR3 regions, the authors built TCR beta libraries. TCRdb re-called the multiplex PCR reads through MiXCR, storing one row per CDR3 protein. This sample has around 450,000 distinct CDR3 sequences, with 20% to 25% found just once. The starting material was peripheral blood mononuclear cells (PBMCs), obtained when the disease was refractory, from a patient treated with antithyroid drugs. The receptors derive from a female donor with Graves disease.

The J gene is TRBJ2-5, the V gene TRBV5-1, with TRBD2 matching 13 bases. CDR3 length: 15 amino acids. With V trimmed by 4 bases and J by 5 bases, 5 bases remained unmatched. Germline-derived CDR1 and CDR2 are SGHRS and YFSETQ. CDR3 sequence: CASSRLAGGRETQYF. CDR3 nucleotides: TGCGCCAGCAGCCGACTAGCGGGAGGCCGGGAGACCCAGTACTTC.

This clonotype was observed at least ten times. The chain employs TRBV20-1 and TRBJ1-5; a possible D gene is TRBD1 (6 bases). This CDR3 comprises 14 residues. V lost 6 bases, J lost 4 bases, and 16 bases lay in between. The germline V gene encodes CDR1 DFQATT and CDR2 SNEGSKA (reference sequence). CDR3 sequence (DNA): TGCAGTGCAGCTACACAGGGCTGGAATCAGCCCCAGCATTTT. This encodes CSAATQGWNQPQHF.

Ten or more counts support this clonotype. J is TRBJ1-1 and V is TRBV28, with D unclear. Between the trimmed V and J ends, which lost 8 bases and 7 bases, there was a span of 14 bases. Germline lookup yields CDR1 MDHEN and CDR2 SYDVKM. The CDR3 loop spans 12 amino acids. The CDR3, as DNA: TGTGCCAGCCTGAGGTCTACAGATGAAGCTTTCTTT. It is translated as CASLRSTDEAFF.

The V and J genes are TRBV7-9 and TRBJ2-7, with 7 bases fitting TRBD2. The trim removed 2 bases at V and 4 bases at J, leaving 14 bases unmatched. Germline values: CDR1 SEHNR, CDR2 FQNEAQ (reference sequence). This CDR3 region has 17 residues. The CDR3 nucleotides are TGTGCCAGCAGCTTAAGCGTTGGGCTAGCGGTAAAGTACGAGCAGTACTTC. This translates into CASSLSVGLAVKYEQYF.

Ten or more counts support this clonotype. The chain has TRBV20-1 and TRBJ1-4; maybe TRBD1 (5 bases). Trimming removed 3 bases at V and 8 bases at J, with 13 bases between. The CDR3 is made up of 13 amino acids. Germline V gene lookup returns CDR1 DFQATT and CDR2 SNEGSKA (reference sequence). The CDR3: CSASPTGGEKLFF. The CDR3 DNA follows: TGCAGTGCTAGCCCGACCGGGGGGGAAAAACTGTTTTTT.

This clonotype was observed a handful of times. This chain joins TRBV4-1 and TRBJ1-1, with unresolved D. Germline values: CDR1 MGHRA, CDR2 YSYEKL. This CDR3 comprises 15 residues. Trimming took off 0 bases at V and 4 bases at J, with 12 bases between the two ends. CDR3 in DNA: TGCGCCAGCAGCCAAGATGCCCGCACCGGCACTGAAGCTTTCTTT. Residues: CASSQDARTGTEAFF.

This clonotype showed up many times. The rearrangement uses TRBV11-2 and TRBJ2-2; TRBD2 agrees at 9 bases. CDR1 and CDR2 from the germline V gene are SGHAT and FQNNGV. After removal of 1 base from V and 5 bases from J, the junction contained 5 bases not matched to a gene. The CDR3 runs to 16 residues. The CDR3 is CASSLGPSGETGELFF. Here the CDR3 DNA reads TGTGCCAGCAGCTTAGGGCCTAGCGGGGAGACCGGGGAGCTGTTTTTT.